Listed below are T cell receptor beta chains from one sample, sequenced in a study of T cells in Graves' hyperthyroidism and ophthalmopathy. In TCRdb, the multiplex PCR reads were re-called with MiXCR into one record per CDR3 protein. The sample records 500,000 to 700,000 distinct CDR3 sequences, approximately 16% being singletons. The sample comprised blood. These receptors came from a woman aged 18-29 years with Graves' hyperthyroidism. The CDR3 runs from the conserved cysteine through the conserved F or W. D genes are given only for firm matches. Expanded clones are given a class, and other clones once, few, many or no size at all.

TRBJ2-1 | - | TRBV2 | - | TGTGCCAGCAAAGTCGGACCCAACAATGAGCAGTTCTTC | CASKVGPNNEQFF
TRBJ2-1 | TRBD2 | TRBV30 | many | TGTGCCTGGAAACGCCTTGGGACTAGCGATCGCAATGAGCAGTTCTTC | CAWKRLGTSDRNEQFF
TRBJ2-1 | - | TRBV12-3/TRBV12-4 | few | TGTGCCAGCAAAATGGGGAACAATGAGTTCTTC | CASKMGNNEFF
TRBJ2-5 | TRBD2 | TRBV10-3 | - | TGTGCCATCAGTGGCAGCGGGAGGGTTGAGACCCAGTACTTC | CAISGSGRVETQYF
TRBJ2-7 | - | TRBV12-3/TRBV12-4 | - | TGTGCCAGCGGGGGGGGGCCCTACGAGCAGTACTTC | CASGGGPYEQYF
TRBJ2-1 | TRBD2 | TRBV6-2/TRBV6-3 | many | TGTGCCAGCATGGGGACTAGCGGAGCCTCCTACAATGAGCAGTTCTTC | CASMGTSGASYNEQFF
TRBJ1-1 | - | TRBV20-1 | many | TGCAGTGCTAGAGACGGACGTCAAGGGTTGAGCACTGAAGCTTTCTTT | CSARDGRQGLSTEAFF
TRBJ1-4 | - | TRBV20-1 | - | TGCAGTGCTCTCCGGCAGGGTGGCGAAAAACTGTTTTTT | CSALRQGGEKLFF
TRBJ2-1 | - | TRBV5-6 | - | TGTGCCAGCAGCTTGTTTGACGAGAGCGGGTACAATGAGCAGTTCTTC | CASSLFDESGYNEQFF
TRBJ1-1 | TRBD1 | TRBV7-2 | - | TGTGCCAGCATCCCGGACAGGGGGAACTCTGAAGCTTTCTTT | CASIPDRGNSEAFF